Listed below are T cell receptor beta chains from one sample, sequenced in a study of blood T cell repertoires in COVID-19. Repertoires were generated with immunoSEQ multiplex PCR, while TCRdb's copy carries only in-frame clones and drops some. The table records roughly 40,000 clones, 75% to 90% of them present only once. Sequences were obtained from peripheral blood. The receptors here all came from a man younger than 40 with active or convalescent COVID-19. Each CDR3 is given with its conserved first and last residue. Each record gives: V gene, D gene, CDR3 length, clone size, J gene, CDR3 protein, CDR3 DNA. D genes are given only for firm matches. Only some rows state a clone size, as once, few, many or a class for expanded clones.

v_call: TRBV11-3
d_call: TRBD1
cdr3_length: 15
clone_size: NA
j_call: TRBJ1-1
cdr3_aa: CASSPRQGTNTEAFF
cdr3_nt: TGTGCCAGCAGCCCCCGACAGGGGACGAACACTGAAGCTTTCTTT

v_call: TRBV5-4
d_call: TRBD1
cdr3_length: 15
clone_size: NA
j_call: TRBJ1-1
cdr3_aa: CASSLNRGLGTEAFF
cdr3_nt: TGTGCCAGCAGCTTAAACAGGGGGCTGGGCACTGAAGCTTTCTTT

v_call: TRBV6-6
d_call: TRBD1
cdr3_length: 13
clone_size: NA
j_call: TRBJ1-6
cdr3_aa: CASSYGQGDTLHF
cdr3_nt: TGTGCCAGCAGTTACGGACAGGGGGATACCCTCCACTTT

v_call: TRBV3-1/TRBV3-2
d_call: TRBD1
cdr3_length: 14
clone_size: once
j_call: TRBJ1-2
cdr3_aa: CASSHLKDRSGYTF
cdr3_nt: TGTGCCAGCAGCCACCTAAAGGACAGGTCTGGCTACACCTTC

v_call: TRBV18
d_call: NA
cdr3_length: 15
clone_size: NA
j_call: TRBJ2-5
cdr3_aa: CASSQTQANRETQYF
cdr3_nt: TGTGCCAGCTCACAAACTCAAGCCAACAGGGAGACCCAGTACTTC

v_call: TRBV12-3/TRBV12-4
d_call: NA
cdr3_length: 12
clone_size: NA
j_call: TRBJ1-2
cdr3_aa: CASSLRVHGYTF
cdr3_nt: TGTGCCAGCAGTTTACGGGTTCATGGCTACACCTTC

v_call: TRBV16
d_call: NA
cdr3_length: 14
clone_size: few
j_call: TRBJ1-2
cdr3_aa: CASSQSQAFEGYTF
cdr3_nt: TGTGCCAGCAGCCAATCGCAGGCTTTCGAGGGCTACACCTTC

v_call: TRBV7-9
d_call: TRBD1
cdr3_length: 13
clone_size: NA
j_call: TRBJ1-1
cdr3_aa: CAANRGGNTEAFF
cdr3_nt: TGTGCAGCCAACAGGGGAGGGAACACTGAAGCTTTCTTT

v_call: TRBV7-2
d_call: TRBD1
cdr3_length: 16
clone_size: NA
j_call: TRBJ1-6
cdr3_aa: CASSLALTGNNSPLHF
cdr3_nt: TGTGCCAGCAGCTTAGCGCTGACAGGGAATAATTCACCCCTCCACTTT

v_call: TRBV10-3
d_call: TRBD2
cdr3_length: 14
clone_size: NA
j_call: TRBJ2-7
cdr3_aa: CAISVAAGGREQYF
cdr3_nt: TGTGCCATCAGTGTAGCGGCGGGGGGCCGCGAGCAGTACTTC

v_call: TRBV11-2
d_call: NA
cdr3_length: 13
clone_size: NA
j_call: TRBJ2-5
cdr3_aa: CASSYRVFETQYF
cdr3_nt: TGTGCCAGCAGCTACAGGGTCTTCGAGACCCAGTACTTC

v_call: TRBV27
d_call: NA
cdr3_length: 16
clone_size: once
j_call: TRBJ1-6
cdr3_aa: CASSFQGSSYNSPLHF
cdr3_nt: TGTGCCAGCAGTTTTCAGGGAAGCTCCTATAATTCACCCCTCCACTTT

v_call: TRBV4-2
d_call: TRBD1
cdr3_length: 17
clone_size: NA
j_call: TRBJ1-5
cdr3_aa: CASSQGGQVNSNQPQHF
cdr3_nt: TGTGCCAGCAGCCAGGGGGGACAGGTAAATAGCAATCAGCCCCAGCATTTT

v_call: TRBV14
d_call: NA
cdr3_length: 16
clone_size: few
j_call: TRBJ1-2
cdr3_aa: CASSHTTGALNYGYTF
cdr3_nt: TGTGCCAGCAGCCACACAACTGGGGCCCTGAACTATGGCTACACCTTC

v_call: TRBV24-1
d_call: TRBD1
cdr3_length: 13
clone_size: NA
j_call: TRBJ2-2
cdr3_aa: CATGTGDTGELFF
cdr3_nt: TGTGCCACCGGGACAGGGGACACCGGGGAGCTGTTTTTT

v_call: TRBV5-1
d_call: TRBD1
cdr3_length: 16
clone_size: NA
j_call: TRBJ1-1
cdr3_aa: CASSFYRGGRNTEAFF
cdr3_nt: TGCGCCAGCAGCTTTTACAGGGGAGGACGTAACACTGAAGCTTTCTTT

v_call: TRBV19
d_call: NA
cdr3_length: 13
clone_size: few
j_call: TRBJ1-1
cdr3_aa: CASSAQGIAEAFF
cdr3_nt: TGTGCCAGTAGTGCGCAGGGTATCGCTGAAGCTTTCTTT

v_call: TRBV9
d_call: TRBD2
cdr3_length: 16
clone_size: few
j_call: TRBJ2-1
cdr3_aa: CASSVLSSGSQGEQFF
cdr3_nt: TGTGCCAGCAGCGTACTCTCTAGCGGGAGTCAGGGTGAGCAGTTCTTC

v_call: TRBV4-3
d_call: NA
cdr3_length: 15
clone_size: NA
j_call: TRBJ2-1
cdr3_aa: CASSQEGRTYNEQFF
cdr3_nt: TGCGCCAGCAGCCAAGAGGGGCGGACATACAATGAGCAGTTCTTC